This TCR beta chain appears in the sequencing data of a study of blood T cell repertoires in COVID-19. Background on the study: Sources were T cells, B-cell-depleted T cells, or PBMCs; the material itself was cDNA or gDNA.

Source study methods: It was from reference gene primer amplification that nucleated cell counts were estimated. Data came from immunoSEQ multiplex PCR; TCRdb stores just in-frame clones and leaves some out. Clone size and V and J calls were adopted from that table, with D and trimming inferred from the DNA. The sample carries about 180,000 clones, 75% to 90% recorded once. Between the trimmed V and J ends, which lost 6 bases and 2 bases, there was a span of 11 bases. Looked up from germline, CDR1 is LNHDA and CDR2 is SQIVND (reference sequence). The CDR3 spans 13 residues. Participants were aged about 18 to 89 years, lived in over 20 US areas, and enrolled virtually. Recovery among Cohort 3 donors was established by two negative PCRs, clearance, or symptom resolution.

Sequencing was done on a sample of PBMCs or T cells enriched from blood (not recorded which). The sequence derives from a man in his forties or fifties who had recovered from COVID-19. The chain combines TRBV19 with TRBJ2-7; a weak D match, TRBD2 (6 bases). In DNA form, the CDR3 reads TGTGCCAGTAGCCGGGACTTGGCCTACGAGCAGTACTTC. Its translation: CASSRDLAYEQYF.